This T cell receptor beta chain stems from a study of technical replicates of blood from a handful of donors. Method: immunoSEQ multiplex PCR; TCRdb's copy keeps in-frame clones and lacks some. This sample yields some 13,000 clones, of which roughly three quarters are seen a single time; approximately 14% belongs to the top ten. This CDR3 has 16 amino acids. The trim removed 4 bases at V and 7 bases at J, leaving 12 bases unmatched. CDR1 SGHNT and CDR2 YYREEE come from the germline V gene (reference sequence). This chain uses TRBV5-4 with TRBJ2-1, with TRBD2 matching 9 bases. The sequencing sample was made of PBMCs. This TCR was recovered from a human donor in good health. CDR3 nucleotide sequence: TGTGCCAGCAGCCCCGTGCTTAGCGGGAGTATAAATGAGCAGTTCTTC. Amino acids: CASSPVLSGSINEQFF. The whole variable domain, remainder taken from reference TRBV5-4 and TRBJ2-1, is ETGVTQSPTHLIKTRGQQVTLRCSSQSGHNTVSWYQQALGQGPQFIFQYYREEENGRGNFPPRFSGLQFPNYSSELNVNALELDDSALYLCASSPVLSGSINEQFFGPGTRLTVL.